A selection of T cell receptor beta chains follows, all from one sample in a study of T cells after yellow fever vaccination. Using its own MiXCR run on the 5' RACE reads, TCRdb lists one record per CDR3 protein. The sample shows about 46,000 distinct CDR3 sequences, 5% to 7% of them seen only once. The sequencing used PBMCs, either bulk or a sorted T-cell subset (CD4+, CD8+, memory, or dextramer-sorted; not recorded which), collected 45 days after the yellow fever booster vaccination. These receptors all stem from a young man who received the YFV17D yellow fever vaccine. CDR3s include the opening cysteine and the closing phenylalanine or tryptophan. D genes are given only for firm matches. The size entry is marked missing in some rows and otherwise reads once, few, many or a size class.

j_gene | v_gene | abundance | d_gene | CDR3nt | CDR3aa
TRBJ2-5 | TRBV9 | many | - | TGTGCCAGCAGCTACTCTAGGGACATCGGGGGGACCCAGTACTTC | CASSYSRDIGGTQYF
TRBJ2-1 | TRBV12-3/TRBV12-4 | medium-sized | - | TGTGCCACAAAAGAAGGGGACAATGAGCAGTTCTTC | CATKEGDNEQFF
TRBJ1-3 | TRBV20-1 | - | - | TGCAGTGCTAGACAGATGGACGGTGGAAACACCATATATTTT | CSARQMDGGNTIYF
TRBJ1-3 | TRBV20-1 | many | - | TGCAGTGCCAAGGACACGAGCTCTGGAAACACCATATATTTT | CSAKDTSSGNTIYF
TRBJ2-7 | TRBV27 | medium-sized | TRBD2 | TGTGCCAGCAGTTTAGCGGGAGGCGGGGACGAGCAGTACTTC | CASSLAGGGDEQYF
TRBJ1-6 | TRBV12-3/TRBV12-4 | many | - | TGTGCCAGCAGTTTAAAGGTGGGGAATTCACCCCTCCACTTT | CASSLKVGNSPLHF
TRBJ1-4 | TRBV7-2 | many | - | TGTGCCAGCAGCTTCGGACCTTTTAATGAAAAACTGTTTTTT | CASSFGPFNEKLFF
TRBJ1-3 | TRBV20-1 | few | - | TGCAGTGCTACCCCCGGTATTAGGAGGAGAAACACCATATATTTT | CSATPGIRRRNTIYF
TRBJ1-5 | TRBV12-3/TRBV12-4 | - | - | TGTGCCAGCAGTTTCGGACAGAACTCTCAGCCCCAGCATTTT | CASSFGQNSQPQHF
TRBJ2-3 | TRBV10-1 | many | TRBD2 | TGCGCCAGCAGTGAAAGTCGGGGAGCGGGAGGCCTCCCATTAACGCAGTATTTT | CASSESRGAGGLPLTQYF
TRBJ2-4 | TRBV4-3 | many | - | TGCGCCAGCAGCCAGACCCCGATGGGGAAACGGAGCATTCAGTACTTC | CASSQTPMGKRSIQYF
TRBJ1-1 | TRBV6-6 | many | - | TGTGCCAGCTTAAGACGTCCGAACACTGAAGCTTTCTTT | CASLRRPNTEAFF
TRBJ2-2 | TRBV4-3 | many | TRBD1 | TGCGCCAGCAGCCAAGATGCGACAGGGGGTACCGGGGAGCTGTTTTTT | CASSQDATGGTGELFF
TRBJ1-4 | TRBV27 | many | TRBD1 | TGTGCCAGCAGAATGGGACAGATCAGCGAAAAACTGTTTTTT | CASRMGQISEKLFF
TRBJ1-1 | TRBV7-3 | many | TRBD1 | TGTGCCAGCAGCTCCGGACAGGGGGGGAACACTGAAGCTTTCTTT | CASSSGQGGNTEAFF
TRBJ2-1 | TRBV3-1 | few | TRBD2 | TGTGCCAGCAGCCCTACACCAAGCCCGACTAGCGGGCCGTACAATGAGCAGTTCTTC | CASSPTPSPTSGPYNEQFF
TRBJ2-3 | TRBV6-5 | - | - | TGTGCCAGCAGTTACGGCCAGGGATATGCAGATACGCAGTATTTT | CASSYGQGYADTQYF
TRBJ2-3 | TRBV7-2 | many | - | TGTGCCAGCAGCTTAACCGGGACCGGAACGCAGTATTTT | CASSLTGTGTQYF
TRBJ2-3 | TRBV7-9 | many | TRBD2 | TGTGCCAGCAGCTCCGCCCTACTAGCGGCTAGCACAGATACGCAGTATTTT | CASSSALLAASTDTQYF
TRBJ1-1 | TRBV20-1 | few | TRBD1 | TGCAGTGCTACCAGGGGGACTGAAGCTTTCTTT | CSATRGTEAFF
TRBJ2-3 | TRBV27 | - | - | TGTGCCAGCAGTTTCCAGGGTGGGACAGATACGCAGTATTTT | CASSFQGGTDTQYF
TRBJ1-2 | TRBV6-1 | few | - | TGTGCCACCCAAAAGTGGGAGTATGGCTACACCTTC | CATQKWEYGYTF
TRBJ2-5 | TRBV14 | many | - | TGTGCCAGCAGCCAAGGACGGGGAGAGACCCAGTACTTC | CASSQGRGETQYF
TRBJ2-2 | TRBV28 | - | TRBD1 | TGTGCCAGCAGTCTGACAGGGACAGGCGGGGAGCTGTTTTTT | CASSLTGTGGELFF
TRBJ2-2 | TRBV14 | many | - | TGTGCCAGCAGCAATCACTTAGTTGGGGAGCTGTTTTTT | CASSNHLVGELFF
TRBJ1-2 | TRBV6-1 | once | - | TGTGCCAGCAGACCTGGGACCTGGAGTGTCAGCTACACCTTC | CASRPGTWSVSYTF
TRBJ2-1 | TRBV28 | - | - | TGTGCCAGCAGTACCCGAGGCAGGGCTGCTAATGAGCAGTTCTTC | CASSTRGRAANEQFF
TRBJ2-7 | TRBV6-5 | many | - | TGTGCCAGCAGTTACTCGAGTTTGGCAAACTACGAGCAGTACTTC | CASSYSSLANYEQYF
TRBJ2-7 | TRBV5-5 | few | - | TGTGCCAGCTATAGAGGCGGGTCTCCCGAGCAGTACTTC | CASYRGGSPEQYF
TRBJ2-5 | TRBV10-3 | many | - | TGTGCCATCAGTGAGTCGACTCTAATACAAGAGACCCAGTACTTC | CAISESTLIQETQYF
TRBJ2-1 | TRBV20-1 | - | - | TGCAGTGCTAGAGATTCAGGTCTGTTGCACAATGAGCAGTTCTTC | CSARDSGLLHNEQFF
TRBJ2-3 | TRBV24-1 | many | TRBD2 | TGTGCCACGGACGATCTTGGGACTAGCGGGAGGGCCCATACAGATACGCAGTATTTT | CATDDLGTSGRAHTDTQYF
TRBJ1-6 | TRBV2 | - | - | TGTGCCATCAGGGGTGATGATTCACCCCTCCACTTT | CAIRGDDSPLHF
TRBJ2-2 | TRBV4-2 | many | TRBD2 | TGTGCCAGCAGCCGCGGGGGACTAGGCCCCGGGGAGCTGTTTTTT | CASSRGGLGPGELFF
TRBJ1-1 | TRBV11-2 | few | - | TGTGCCAGCAGCTTAGTCATGGGGCAGAGAAGGACTGAAGCTTTCTTT | CASSLVMGQRRTEAFF
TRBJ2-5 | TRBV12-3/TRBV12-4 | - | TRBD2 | TGTGCCCGCAGTAGAACCGGGACTAGCGGGAGAGGGGGGCAGACCCAGTACTTC | CARSRTGTSGRGGQTQYF
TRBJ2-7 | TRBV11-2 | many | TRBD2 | TGTGCCAGCAGCCAGGGGCCTAGCGGGATCTACGAGCAGTACTTC | CASSQGPSGIYEQYF
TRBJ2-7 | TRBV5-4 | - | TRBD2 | TGTGCCAGCAGTCCGGGCGGGGGAGGAGTAGACGAGCAGTACTTC | CASSPGGGGVDEQYF
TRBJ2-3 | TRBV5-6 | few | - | TGTGCCAGCAGCTTCATCCCGGGGATCCGCACAGATACGCAGTATTTT | CASSFIPGIRTDTQYF
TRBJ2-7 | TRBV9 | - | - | TGTGCCAGCAGCGTCAGGGGGGACCCCTCTTCCGAGCAGTACTTC | CASSVRGDPSSEQYF
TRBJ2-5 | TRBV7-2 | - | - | TGTGCCAGCAGCTTAAATGGCGAGACCCAGTACTTC | CASSLNGETQYF
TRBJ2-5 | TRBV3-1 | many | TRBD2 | TGTGCCAGCAGCCAGGCGGGAGGGCAGGTTGAGACCCAGTACTTC | CASSQAGGQVETQYF
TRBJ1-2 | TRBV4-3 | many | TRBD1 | TGCGCCAGCAGCCAAGAGGCCCGGGACAGGGTCTATGGCTACACCTTC | CASSQEARDRVYGYTF
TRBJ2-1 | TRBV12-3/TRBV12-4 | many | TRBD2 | TGTGCCAGCAGTTTGTCGTTTAATCTAGCGGTACACAATGAGCAGTTCTTC | CASSLSFNLAVHNEQFF
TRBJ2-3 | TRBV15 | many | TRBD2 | TGTGCCACCAGCAGACGGGAGGTCTATACGCAGTATTTT | CATSRREVYTQYF
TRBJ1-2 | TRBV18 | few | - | TGTGCCAGCTCAAGTGGCTCTGGCTACACCTTC | CASSSGSGYTF
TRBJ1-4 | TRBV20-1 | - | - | TGCAGTGCCGGGGAGGGGCCTTCGACTAATGAAAAACTGTTTTTT | CSAGEGPSTNEKLFF
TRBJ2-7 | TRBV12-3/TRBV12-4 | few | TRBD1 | TGTGCCAGCAGTACCGCGGGGACAGGGATCTACGAGCAGTACTTC | CASSTAGTGIYEQYF
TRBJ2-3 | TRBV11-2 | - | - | TGTGCCAGTAGCTTGGGGCAGTTAACAGATACGCAGTATTTT | CASSLGQLTDTQYF
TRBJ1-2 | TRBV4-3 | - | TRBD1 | TGCGCCAGCAGCCAAGATAGGACAGGGGGAGGTTATGGCTACACCTTC | CASSQDRTGGGYGYTF
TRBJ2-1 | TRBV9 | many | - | TGTGCCAGCAGCGTAGTTGAGGGGAGAGTGGAGCAGTTCTTC | CASSVVEGRVEQFF
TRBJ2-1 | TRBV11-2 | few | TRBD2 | TGTGCCAGCAGCCTATTACACGCGCCGATCTCTAGCGGGAGAGGCCATGAGCAGCTCTTC | CASSLLHAPISSGRGHEQLF
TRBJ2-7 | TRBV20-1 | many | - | TGCAGTGCCTCCTACGAGCAGTACTTC | CSASYEQYF
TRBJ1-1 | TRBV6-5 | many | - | TGTGCCAGCAGTTACGGCGAGAACACTGAAGCTTTCTTT | CASSYGENTEAFF
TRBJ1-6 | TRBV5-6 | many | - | TGTGCCAGCAGCTTGACCAAGGGACGGTCTTCTTTTTCCAATTCACCCCTCCACTTT | CASSLTKGRSSFSNSPLHF
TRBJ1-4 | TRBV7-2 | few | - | TGTGCCAGCAGCTTACATCGGAATGAAAAACTGTTTTTT | CASSLHRNEKLFF
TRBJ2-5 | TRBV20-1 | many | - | TGCAGTGCTAGTCTTATTCGGGGGCAAGAGACCCAGTACTTC | CSASLIRGQETQYF
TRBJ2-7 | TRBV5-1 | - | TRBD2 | TGCGCCAGCAGCTCTACCCTCGGTAGCGGGATATACGAGCAGTACTTC | CASSSTLGSGIYEQYF
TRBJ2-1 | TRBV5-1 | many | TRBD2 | TGCGCCAGCAGCCTCCCTCTTGCGGGAGGGCCTGATGAGCAGTTCTTC | CASSLPLAGGPDEQFF
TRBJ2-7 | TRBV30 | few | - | TGTGCCTGGACTTCCGGGGGCGGAGGGGGCTACGAGCAGTACTTC | CAWTSGGGGGYEQYF